This is a list of T cell receptor beta chains from one sample in a study of cytomegalovirus exposure and HLA in healthy donors. The protocol was immunoSEQ multiplex PCR, while the TCRdb copy is restricted to in-frame clones and leaves out a portion. In total, the table holds about 190,000 clones. Sequencing used PBMCs. The receptors here all came from a man aged 25 to 40 in good health and CMV-seronegative. Each CDR3 is given with its conserved first and last residue. The D gene is left open where the match is weak.

CDR3nt: TGTGCCAGCGCTAGCGGGGCAAGCTCCTACAATGAGCAGTTCTTC; CDR3aa: CASASGASSYNEQFF; v_gene: TRBV7-2; d_gene: TRBD2; j_gene: TRBJ2-1; len: 15
CDR3nt: TGTGCCAGCAGCAAGAGCCCTGGGAGGGCGGACACTGAAGCTTTCTTT; CDR3aa: CASSKSPGRADTEAFF; v_gene: TRBV7-8; d_gene: -; j_gene: TRBJ1-1; len: 16
CDR3nt: TGTGCCAGCAGCTACGGGACAGGGGGGCGCGGCTACACCTTC; CDR3aa: CASSYGTGGRGYTF; v_gene: TRBV7-9; d_gene: TRBD1; j_gene: TRBJ1-2; len: 14
CDR3nt: TGTGCCAGCAGGTTGGAGCTCACTGAAGCTTTCTTT; CDR3aa: CASRLELTEAFF; v_gene: TRBV2; d_gene: -; j_gene: TRBJ1-1; len: 12
CDR3nt: TGCGCCAGCAGCCAAGATGCTAGCGGGATCACCGGGGAGCTGTTTTTT; CDR3aa: CASSQDASGITGELFF; v_gene: TRBV4-1; d_gene: TRBD2; j_gene: TRBJ2-2; len: 16
CDR3nt: TGTGCCAGCAGCCGGGGACTAGCCAATGAGCAGTTCTTC; CDR3aa: CASSRGLANEQFF; v_gene: TRBV7-9; d_gene: TRBD2; j_gene: TRBJ2-1; len: 13
CDR3nt: TGTGCCAGCAGTTACATGGGCAGAGAAAATGAGCAGTTCTTC; CDR3aa: CASSYMGRENEQFF; v_gene: TRBV6-5; d_gene: -; j_gene: TRBJ2-1; len: 14
CDR3nt: TGTGCCAGCAGTGAGAACAGGGGGCAGGGCTATGGCTACACCTTC; CDR3aa: CASSENRGQGYGYTF; v_gene: TRBV6-1; d_gene: TRBD1; j_gene: TRBJ1-2; len: 15
CDR3nt: TGTGCCAGCAGGGGTAAAGGGGGAAGAGCTAATGAAAAACTGTTTTTT; CDR3aa: CASRGKGGRANEKLFF; v_gene: TRBV5-8; d_gene: -; j_gene: TRBJ1-4; len: 16
CDR3nt: TGTGCCAGCAGCTACCCGGGACAGGGCTATGGCTACACCTTC; CDR3aa: CASSYPGQGYGYTF; v_gene: TRBV28; d_gene: TRBD1; j_gene: TRBJ1-2; len: 14
CDR3nt: TGCGCCAGCAGCTTGGCCTTGGCAGCGGGAGGGCAGTTCTTC; CDR3aa: CASSLALAAGGQFF; v_gene: TRBV5-1; d_gene: TRBD2; j_gene: TRBJ2-1; len: 14
CDR3nt: TGTGCCAGCAGCTTGATGTCGGGGACAGGGAAGGATTGGTCCGAAGCTTTCTTT; CDR3aa: CASSLMSGTGKDWSEAFF; v_gene: TRBV7-9; d_gene: TRBD1; j_gene: TRBJ1-1; len: 18
CDR3nt: TGTGCCAGCAGCGTAGCTGAGGGGGCGAGACTTCAACAATATGGCTACACCTTC; CDR3aa: CASSVAEGARLQQYGYTF; v_gene: TRBV9; d_gene: TRBD1; j_gene: TRBJ1-2; len: 18
CDR3nt: TGTGCCAGCAAACCACAGGGGGATGGCACTGAAGCTTTCTTT; CDR3aa: CASKPQGDGTEAFF; v_gene: TRBV27; d_gene: TRBD1; j_gene: TRBJ1-1; len: 14
CDR3nt: TGTGCCAGCAGTTTTCCCCAGACAGGAAAAGATCAGCCCCAGCATTTT; CDR3aa: CASSFPQTGKDQPQHF; v_gene: TRBV28; d_gene: -; j_gene: TRBJ1-5; len: 16
CDR3nt: TGTGCCTGGAGTGGGGGCTCATCCATACCCCTCCACTTT; CDR3aa: CAWSGGSSIPLHF; v_gene: TRBV30; d_gene: -; j_gene: TRBJ1-6; len: 13
CDR3nt: TGTGCCAGCAGTTCCTTGACTAGCGGGGGGTCTTGGGACATCTTC; CDR3aa: CASSSLTSGGSWDIF; v_gene: TRBV5-4; d_gene: TRBD2; j_gene: TRBJ2-1; len: 15
CDR3nt: TGCGCCAGCGGCACACGCGGCAATGAGCAGTTCTTC; CDR3aa: CASGTRGNEQFF; v_gene: TRBV4-1; d_gene: -; j_gene: TRBJ2-1; len: 12
CDR3nt: TGTGCCAGCGGGAGCGGCTACGAGCAGTACTTC; CDR3aa: CASGSGYEQYF; v_gene: TRBV6-1; d_gene: -; j_gene: TRBJ2-7; len: 11
CDR3nt: TGTGCCAGCAGCTCCGGACAGGGCACAGATACGCAGTATTTT; CDR3aa: CASSSGQGTDTQYF; v_gene: TRBV6-6; d_gene: TRBD1; j_gene: TRBJ2-3; len: 14
CDR3nt: TGTGCCACCAGCAGAGACTCCCGGGACAGTCTATACAATGAGCAGTTCTTC; CDR3aa: CATSRDSRDSLYNEQFF; v_gene: TRBV15; d_gene: TRBD1; j_gene: TRBJ2-1; len: 17
CDR3nt: TGTGCCTGGATTCGACAGGGGACGGATGGCTACACCTTC; CDR3aa: CAWIRQGTDGYTF; v_gene: TRBV30; d_gene: TRBD1; j_gene: TRBJ1-2; len: 13
CDR3nt: TGTGCCAGTAGTATGGCAGTCGCTGAAGCTTTCTTT; CDR3aa: CASSMAVAEAFF; v_gene: TRBV19; d_gene: -; j_gene: TRBJ1-1; len: 12
CDR3nt: TGTGCCAGCAGCGGCGGGGGGTCCTCAACTAATGAAAAACTGTTTTTT; CDR3aa: CASSGGGSSTNEKLFF; v_gene: TRBV5-8; d_gene: -; j_gene: TRBJ1-4; len: 16
CDR3nt: TGCGCCAGCAGCTCGGGACAACGATCGGGTAATGAGCAGTTCTTC; CDR3aa: CASSSGQRSGNEQFF; v_gene: TRBV5-1; d_gene: -; j_gene: TRBJ2-1; len: 15
CDR3nt: TGTGCCAGCAGCAAGTGGCAGACATATGGCTACACCTTC; CDR3aa: CASSKWQTYGYTF; v_gene: TRBV21-1; d_gene: -; j_gene: TRBJ1-2; len: 13
CDR3nt: TGCGCCAGCAGCCCGACGGTCGCGAGGGCTGAAGCTTTCTTT; CDR3aa: CASSPTVARAEAFF; v_gene: TRBV5-1; d_gene: -; j_gene: TRBJ1-1; len: 14
CDR3nt: TGTGCCAGCAGTTTAGGAGGGAGGTGGACTGAAGCTTTCTTT; CDR3aa: CASSLGGRWTEAFF; v_gene: TRBV28; d_gene: -; j_gene: TRBJ1-1; len: 14
CDR3nt: TGTGCCAGCAGCCAAGCGAGACTAGCGGGAGTCCCGCGTAATGAGCAGTTCTTC; CDR3aa: CASSQARLAGVPRNEQFF; v_gene: TRBV14; d_gene: TRBD2; j_gene: TRBJ2-1; len: 18
CDR3nt: TGTGCCAGCAGTTTAATAACCCGGGAGGGAACCTACGAGCAGTACTTC; CDR3aa: CASSLITREGTYEQYF; v_gene: TRBV28; d_gene: TRBD2; j_gene: TRBJ2-7; len: 16
CDR3nt: TGTGCCAGCAGCTTGACAGGAACCTCCTACGAGCAGTACTTC; CDR3aa: CASSLTGTSYEQYF; v_gene: TRBV28; d_gene: -; j_gene: TRBJ2-7; len: 14
CDR3nt: TGTGCCTCGGGAGGGATGAGCGCGTCCTACGAGCAGTACTTC; CDR3aa: CASGGMSASYEQYF; v_gene: TRBV9; d_gene: TRBD2; j_gene: TRBJ2-7; len: 14
CDR3nt: TGTGCCAGCAGCTCAGGACGAGGGCAAGAGACCCAGTACTTC; CDR3aa: CASSSGRGQETQYF; v_gene: TRBV7-2; d_gene: -; j_gene: TRBJ2-5; len: 14
CDR3nt: TGTGCCAGCAGACTAGTTTCCGAGCAGTACTTC; CDR3aa: CASRLVSEQYF; v_gene: TRBV2; d_gene: -; j_gene: TRBJ2-7; len: 11